A single sample gave rise to the 14 T cell receptor beta chains below, sequenced in a study of cytomegalovirus exposure and HLA in healthy donors. A multiplex PCR was run with 60 Vbeta primers and 13 Jbeta primers. Profiling relied on immunoSEQ multiplex PCR, and the TCRdb table lists in-frame clones only, not all of them. The sample shows 150,000 to 200,000 clones, less than 75% of them seen only once. Source material: PBMCs. The source is a girl aged 5 to 17 in good health and CMV-seronegative.

The gene calls are TRBV5-4 and TRBJ2-5; 7 bases are a match to TRBD1. The J call may be incorrect, as the DNA end agrees better with TRBJ2-7. This CDR3 is built from 14 residues. From germline, CDR1 is SGHNT and CDR2 YYREEE (reference sequence). CDR3 protein: CASSKTGFRYEQYF. The CDR3 bases are TGTGCCAGCAGCAAGACAGGGTTTCGCTACGAGCAGTACTTC.

The chain recombines TRBV6-1 with TRBJ2-2; D not resolved. With 6 bases removed from V and 3 bases from J, the gap between germline ends came to 8 bases. This CDR3 has 13 amino acids. CDR1 is MNHNS, CDR2 SASEGT, per germline. This chain's CDR3 is CASSASYTGELFF. CDR3 DNA sequence: TGTGCCAGCAGCGCGTCATACACCGGGGAGCTGTTTTTT.

This chain uses TRBV6-4 with TRBJ1-1; no clear D gene. Trimming cost V 5 bases and J 2 bases, with 9 bases left between them. Germline CDR1 is MRHNA and CDR2 is SNTAGT. The CDR3 length is 13 residues. The CDR3 sequence is CASSPDTNTEAFF. DNA of the CDR3: TGTGCCAGCAGTCCTGACACAAACACTGAAGCTTTCTTT.

The V and J genes are TRBV2 and TRBJ1-1; maybe TRBD1 (6 bases). Trimming took 7 bases from V and 10 from J, leaving 13 bases between them. Germline V gives CDR1 SNHLY, CDR2 FYNNEI. CDR3 length: 11 amino acids. In nucleotides, the CDR3 is TGTGCCAGCACCGAAACAGGGCCAGCTTTCTTT. It is translated as CASTETGPAFF.

V usage is TRBV12-5 and J usage is TRBJ2-4, with a tentative D call TRBD1 (6 bases). The CDR3 is made up of 16 amino acids. Germline lookup yields CDR1 LGHNT and CDR2 FRNRAP. V was trimmed by 1 base and J by 0 bases, leaving 10 bases between them. In nucleotides, the CDR3 is TGTGCTAGTGGTTTGGGGACAGTCATAGCCAAAAACATTCAGTACTTC. It translates to CASGLGTVIAKNIQYF.

This clone was picked up a small number of times. This chain connects TRBV6-1 to TRBJ2-3, with TRBD2 matching over 8 bases. The trim removed 4 bases at V and 1 base at J, leaving 1 base unmatched. In germline, CDR1 is MNHNS, CDR2 SASEGT. This CDR3 spans 14 amino acids. In DNA form, the CDR3 reads TGTGCCAGCAGTGTTAGCGGGGGCACAGATACGCAGTATTTT. Protein: CASSVSGGTDTQYF.

The chain is built from TRBV29-1 and TRBJ2-1; the match to TRBD2 covers 10 bases. Germline trimming cut 8 bases from V and 10 bases from J; bases unmatched to any gene: 14. Germline assignment: CDR1 SQVTM and CDR2 ANQGSEA. The CDR3 loop spans 14 amino acids. This CDR3 is CSTYSGGASGEQFF. The CDR3 region has the DNA TGCAGCACCTACAGCGGGGGGGCTTCGGGAGAGCAGTTCTTC.

The V call is TRBV7-9, the J call TRBJ1-4; 7 nucleotides line up with TRBD1. The CDR3 totals 15 residues. Germline-derived CDR1 and CDR2 are SEHNR and FQNEAQ (reference sequence). V lost 5 bases and J lost 0; bases outside the gene matches: 3. CDR3 coding DNA: TGTGCCAGCAGCCGCAGGGGGACAACTAATGAAAAACTGTTTTTT. The encoded protein is CASSRRGTTNEKLFF.

The CDR3 region is CATSRDRAGGRGTFF. The DNA of the CDR3 is TGTGCCACCAGCAGAGATAGGGCAGGGGGCCGGGGGACTTTCTTT. The chain is built from TRBV15 and TRBJ1-1; 8 positions match TRBD1. This CDR3 spans 15 amino acids. Germline V gene sequence: CDR1 LNHNV, CDR2 YYDKDF (reference sequence). V was pared by 0 bases and J by 12 bases, with 12 bases of the junction left unmatched.

The V and J genes are TRBV4-1 and TRBJ2-5; 7 bases agree with TRBD2. J gave up 2 bases and V 2 bases, and 17 bases lay outside the gene matches. The CDR3 is 19 amino acids. Germline CDR1 is MGHRA and CDR2 is YSYEKL. CDR3 coding DNA: TGCGCCAGCAGCCAACCTTCCACATCGAGCGGGGATTTACAAGAGACCCAGTACTTC. Translated, it gives CASSQPSTSSGDLQETQYF.

The chain joins TRBV4-1 to TRBJ2-5; no reliable D call. This CDR3 has 16 residues. Germline lookup yields CDR1 MGHRA and CDR2 YSYEKL. Trimming took 2 bases from V and 4 from J, leaving 17 bases between them. As DNA, the CDR3 is TGCGCCAGCAGCCAAATTGGTACCCTTGTCGGAGAGACCCAGTACTTC. Residues: CASSQIGTLVGETQYF.

This clone was seen once. The chain uses TRBV7-8 and TRBJ2-5, with TRBD2 matching 9 bases. The CDR3 is made up of 16 amino acids. Germline V gene lookup returns CDR1 SGHVS and CDR2 FQNEAQ. Trimming took 0 bases from V and 1 from J; bases not matched to a gene: 3. This chain's CDR3 is CASSLAPAGGQETQYF. The CDR3 bases are TGTGCCAGCAGCTTAGCCCCAGCGGGGGGCCAAGAGACCCAGTACTTC.

This clone has just one count. This chain uses TRBV13 with TRBJ2-2; 13 nucleotides match TRBD2. V gave up 3 bases and J gave up 1 base; unmatched junction bases: 5. The CDR3 consists of 18 residues. Germline loops: CDR1 PRHDT, CDR2 FYEKMQ (reference sequence). The CDR3: CASSFRLAGGRNTGELFF. DNA of the CDR3: TGTGCCAGCAGCTTTCGACTAGCGGGGGGTCGGAACACCGGGGAGCTGTTTTTT. The entire variable domain, with the rest obtained from reference TRBV13 and TRBJ2-2, is as follows: AAGVIQSPRHLIKEKRETATLKCYPIPRHDTVYWYQQGPGQDPQFLISFYEKMQSDKGSIPDRFSAQQFSDYHSELNMSSLELGDSALYFCASSFRLAGGRNTGELFFGEGSRLTVL.

The rearrangement uses TRBV27 and TRBJ2-7, with a possible D match to TRBD2 (6 bases). The CDR3 runs to 16 residues. Trimming stripped 3 bases from V and 6 bases from J, with 21 bases between. Germline V CDR1 and CDR2: MNHEY, SMNVEV (reference sequence). CDR3: CASSFRDSTGVSEQYF. CDR3 DNA sequence: TGTGCCAGCAGTTTTCGAGATTCTACGGGGGTTTCCGAGCAGTACTTC.